The sequence of this T cell receptor beta chain was determined in a study of shared clonotypes between healthy human individuals. A word on this clone: Additional DNA sequences in this sample encode the identical CDR3.

CDR1 and CDR2 (germline): SGHRS, YFSETQ. V was clipped by 0 bases and J by 1 base, with 7 bases between them. This CDR3 is 14 amino acids long. Repertoires were generated with immunoSEQ multiplex PCR, while TCRdb's copy carries only in-frame clones and drops some. The sample includes 2 million to 2.5 million clones, 85% to 95% of them seen just once. This clonotype was sampled from a man in his late teens or twenties in good health. Some clones in this sample may be carry-over from other donors' samples. The sequencing sample was made of naive CD4+ T cells from PBMCs. Subset: CD45RA+ positively selected. This sequence joins TRBV5-1 and TRBJ2-5, with D possibly TRBD1 on 5 matching bases. DNA for the CDR3: TGCGCCAGCAGCTTGGGGCAGGGCCAAGAGACCCAGTACTTC. This encodes CASSLGQGQETQYF.